These 26 T cell receptor beta chains were sequenced from one sample in a study of T-cell reconstitution after alpha-beta-depleted transplantation in children. The authors prepared the TCRbeta library with unique molecular identifiers. TCRdb reanalysed the PCR reads using MiXCR and keeps one entry per CDR3 protein. This table has about 610,000 distinct CDR3 sequences, about 10% appearing once. The sample here was PBMCs from the stem cell graft donor, taken from the stem cell graft. These receptors were taken from a human donor who donated a stem cell graft to a child with acute myeloid leukemia.

This clonotype turned up a few times. The chain carries TRBV7-9 and TRBJ2-1; D call uncertain. The germline gives CDR1 SEHNR, CDR2 FQNEAQ (reference sequence). The length of the CDR3 is 12 residues. V was shortened by 2 bases and J by 8 bases, with 7 bases between the two germline ends. The CDR3 DNA follows: TGTGCCAGCAGCTTACTGTACCATGAGCAGTTCTTC. This translates into CASSLLYHEQFF.

This clonotype has more than one count but fewer than ten. This chain connects TRBV28 to TRBJ2-7; perhaps TRBD1 as D (6 bases). CDR3 size: 17 residues. V gave up 7 bases and J gave up 5 bases, with 27 bases separating them. Germline CDR1 reads MDHEN; CDR2 reads SYDVKM. The CDR3 region is CASTSFPPLDSPHEQYF. For the CDR3, the DNA is TGTGCCAGCACCTCCTTTCCTCCCTTGGACAGTCCCCACGAGCAGTACTTC.

This clonotype was found a few times. The chain joins TRBV20-1 to TRBJ1-2; D might be TRBD1 (6 bases). This CDR3 comprises 14 residues. Trimming pared 5 bases from V and 8 bases from J, leaving 21 bases between. Germline V gene sequence: CDR1 DFQATT, CDR2 SNEGSKA (reference sequence). This CDR3 is CSAPGGGGTDGYTF. The CDR3 nucleotides are TGCAGTGCTCCGGGAGGGGGGGGCACGGACGGCTACACCTTC.

The table lists this clonotype with a few counts. This sequence joins TRBV29-1 and TRBJ2-7, with 7 positions matching TRBD1. Germline lookup yields CDR1 SQVTM and CDR2 ANQGSEA. The CDR3 extends over 13 amino acids. V was clipped by 3 bases and J by 3 bases; unmatched bases: 5. CDR3: CSVDMPGGYEQYF. CDR3 bases: TGCAGCGTTGATATGCCAGGGGGCTACGAGCAGTACTTC.

V and J are TRBV18 and TRBJ2-3; tentative D call: TRBD1 (6 bases). Germline values: CDR1 KGHSH, CDR2 LQKENI. This CDR3 region has 17 residues. The V and J ends lost 3 bases and 2 bases respectively, with 18 bases between them. The CDR3 sequence is CASSPIQRTALTDTQYF. The CDR3 region has the DNA TGTGCCAGCTCACCTATTCAAAGGACAGCCCTCACAGATACGCAGTATTTT.

Ten or more counts support this clonotype. The J gene is TRBJ2-1, the V gene TRBV29-1; a possible D gene is TRBD2 (6 bases). With 6 bases removed from V and 0 bases from J, the gap between germline ends came to 12 bases. This CDR3 is 14 amino acids long. Per germline, CDR1 SQVTM and CDR2 ANQGSEA. CDR3 bases: TGCAGCGTCGAGGGGACTGGCTCCTACAATGAGCAGTTCTTC. Translation: CSVEGTGSYNEQFF.

This chain links TRBV28 with TRBJ2-1; D unresolved. Per germline, CDR1 MDHEN and CDR2 SYDVKM. V gave up 5 bases and J gave up 7 bases, with 15 bases separating them. The CDR3 is 14 amino acids. The CDR3 loop is CASSRSGPTNEQFF. In DNA form, the CDR3 reads TGTGCCAGCAGTAGGTCGGGTCCTACTAATGAGCAGTTCTTC.

The chain couples TRBV7-2 to TRBJ1-1, with D possibly TRBD1 on 6 matching bases. In germline, CDR1 is SGHTA, CDR2 FQGNSA. CDR3 length: 15 amino acids. Trimming removed 1 base at V and 7 bases at J, with 16 bases between. CDR3 nucleotides: TGTGCCAGCAGCTTAGGTAGGGGGGGTCAGCTTGAAGCTTTCTTT. Encoded protein: CASSLGRGGQLEAFF.

The rearrangement links TRBV6-1 to TRBJ1-3; 10 nucleotides line up with TRBD1. Germline CDR1 MNHNS, CDR2 SASEGT. CDR3 size: 18 residues. The J segment lost 0 bases and the V segment lost 6 bases, leaving 11 bases of the junction unmatched. CDR3 sequence: CASSKRQGAEASGNTIYF. CDR3 DNA sequence: TGTGCCAGCAGCAAGAGACAGGGGGCCGAGGCCTCTGGAAACACCATATATTTT.

This clonotype was recorded many times. CDR3 sequence: CASSGDRGNEQYF. The CDR3, as DNA: TGTGCCAGCAGTGGGGACAGGGGAAACGAGCAGTACTTC. J is TRBJ2-7 and V is TRBV12-3 or TRBV12-4, with 10 bases that match TRBD1. V gave up 5 bases and J gave up 5 bases; unmatched junction bases: 3. The CDR3 consists of 13 residues.

This clonotype has just a few counts. The J gene is TRBJ2-1, the V gene TRBV7-9, with a possible D match to TRBD2 (6 bases). The germline CDR1 and CDR2 sequences are SEHNR and FQNEAQ (reference sequence). The CDR3 is 13 amino acids. Between the trimmed V and J ends, which lost 2 bases and 5 bases, there was a span of 7 bases. CDR3 residues: CASSLLAHNEQFF. In DNA form, the CDR3 reads TGTGCCAGCAGCTTACTAGCGCACAATGAGCAGTTCTTC.

This clonotype was picked up a small number of times. The CDR3 nucleotides read TGCGCCAGCAGCTGGAGCGGGTCGGCGGCCTACAATGAGCAGTTCTTC. Its translation: CASSWSGSAAYNEQFF. The chain carries TRBV5-1 and TRBJ2-1; tentatively, D is TRBD2 (6 bases). Trimming shortened V by 3 bases and J by 2 bases, and 15 bases separated the two germline ends. The CDR3 consists of 16 residues. In germline, CDR1 is SGHRS, CDR2 YFSETQ. Looking up the rest from reference TRBV5-1 and TRBJ2-1 gives the full variable domain: KAGVTQTPRYLIKTRGQQVTLSCSPISGHRSVSWYQQTPGQGLQFLFEYFSETQRNKGNFPGRFSGRQFSNSRSEMNVSTLELGDSALYLCASSWSGSAAYNEQFFGPGTRLTVL.

In its sample, this clonotype was seen a few times. The V call is TRBV3-1, the J call TRBJ2-1; 7 bases line up with TRBD1. Germline CDR1 LGHDT, CDR2 YNNKEL (reference sequence). The length of the CDR3 is 15 residues. The trim removed 4 bases at V and 8 bases at J, leaving 11 bases unmatched. CDR3 amino acids: CASSPRDRESDEQFF. CDR3 in DNA: TGTGCCAGCAGCCCCCGCGACAGGGAGTCCGATGAGCAGTTCTTC.

The rearrangement joins TRBV5-1 to TRBJ2-1; TRBD2 matches at 9 bases. The CDR3 contains 15 residues. CDR1 is SGHRS and CDR2 is YFSETQ in the germline V gene. The J segment lost 5 bases and the V segment lost 5 bases, leaving 8 bases of the junction unmatched. The CDR3 DNA reads as TGCGCCAGCAGATCCGGGAGCGGGGGGAACAATGAGCAGTTCTTC. Protein sequence: CASRSGSGGNNEQFF.

This clonotype was picked up a small number of times. Written as DNA, the CDR3 is TGCGCCAGCAGCCTGCCAGAGGGGCGGGGCAGCTCCTACGAGCAGTACTTC. This translates into CASSLPEGRGSSYEQYF. This rearrangement joins TRBV5-1 to TRBJ2-7; D may be TRBD2 (6 bases). There are 17 residues in the CDR3. Trimming took 4 bases from V and 0 from J, leaving 20 bases between them. Germline loops: CDR1 SGHRS, CDR2 YFSETQ.

This chain uses TRBV7-3 with TRBJ2-4; perhaps TRBD2 as D (6 bases). The J call may be faulty, since TRBJ2-1 better matches the DNA end. The CDR3 sequence is 16 residues long. Looked up from germline, CDR1 is SGHTA and CDR2 is FQGTGA. The CDR3 DNA sequence: TGTGCCAGCAGCTCGCTAGGACCTCGGGAGAAAAACATTCAGTTCTTC. Its translation is CASSSLGPREKNIQFF.

This clonotype was observed many times. The J gene is TRBJ2-3, the V gene TRBV20-1, with 10 bases identical to TRBD2. CDR1 is DFQATT and CDR2 is SNEGSKA in the germline V gene (reference sequence). The CDR3 has 13 amino acids. J was trimmed by 8 bases and V by 5 bases; bases with no gene match: 7. CDR3 DNA: TGCAGTGCTGATGGACTAGCGGAGGTTACGCAGTATTTT. This codes for CSADGLAEVTQYF.

This clonotype was counted between two and nine times. The V call is TRBV4-3, the J call TRBJ2-7, with TRBD2 matching over 9 bases. The CDR3 is 15 residues long. V gave up 1 base and J gave up 5 bases; unmatched junction bases: 6. The germline V gene encodes CDR1 LGHNA and CDR2 YSLEER. The CDR3 region has the DNA TGCGCCAGCAGCCAAGTAGCTAGCGGGATCCACGAGCAGTACTTC. The encoded protein is CASSQVASGIHEQYF.

The chain joins TRBV12-3 or TRBV12-4 to TRBJ2-7; unclear D gene. This CDR3 comprises 12 residues. The V and J ends lost 4 bases and 3 bases respectively, with 7 bases between them. Here the CDR3 reads CASSSVVYEQYF. The CDR3, as DNA: TGTGCCAGCAGTTCGGTGGTCTACGAGCAGTACTTC.

This clonotype was counted ten times or more. The rearrangement links TRBV4-2 to TRBJ2-1; 8 nucleotides line up with TRBD2. The CDR3 has 15 residues. V lost 0 bases, J lost 6 bases, and 4 bases stayed unmatched. Germline CDR1 and CDR2: LGHNA and YNFKEQ. The CDR3 reads CASSQDLLAVNEQFF. In nucleotides, the CDR3 is TGTGCCAGCAGCCAAGATTTACTAGCGGTCAATGAGCAGTTCTTC.

Many counts were recorded for this clonotype. Germline is not matched at one junction end, which may reflect a read error. The V gene is TRBV12-3 or TRBV12-4, the J gene TRBJ1-1, with D uncertain. The CDR3 has 13 amino acids. For the CDR3, the DNA is TGTGCCCTGTGGAGCAGGCTAACGTCTGAGGCTTTCTTT. This codes for CALWSRLTSEAFF.

The chain joins TRBV20-1 to TRBJ2-1, with D possibly TRBD2 on 6 matching bases. This CDR3 region has 13 residues. V gave up 4 bases and J gave up 7 bases, with 14 bases separating them. Germline V gene lookup returns CDR1 DFQATT and CDR2 SNEGSKA (reference sequence). CDR3 sequence: CSATRLDLNEQFF. The CDR3 region has the DNA TGCAGTGCTACTCGACTAGATTTAAATGAGCAGTTCTTC.

This clonotype was recorded a few times. Its ends do not fully match the called genes, so a read error is possible. CDR3 loop: CAISEGVGQTGTSGRAGETQYF. The CDR3 DNA reads as TGTGCCATCAGTGAAGGGGTGGGACAGACCGGGACTAGCGGGAGGGCCGGAGAGACCCAGTACTTC. V and J are TRBV2 and TRBJ2-5, with TRBD2 matching over 16 bases. Germline V gene sequence: CDR1 SNHLY, CDR2 FYNNEI. CDR3 length: 22 amino acids.

This clonotype was detected only a few times. The chain couples TRBV6-6 to TRBJ2-7; D gene unclear. CDR1 and CDR2 (germline): MNHNY, SVGAGI (reference sequence). There are 11 residues in the CDR3. V was shortened by 8 bases and J by 7 bases, with 12 bases between the two germline ends. This chain's CDR3 is CASVYKGEQYF. For the CDR3, the DNA is TGTGCCAGCGTCTATAAGGGAGAGCAGTACTTC.

This chain connects TRBV11-2 to TRBJ2-5, with D uncertain. Germline V CDR1 and CDR2: SGHAT, FQNNGV. The CDR3 has 15 residues. Trimming cost V 4 bases and J 2 bases, with 14 bases left between them. The CDR3 sequence is CASSSTRLVQETQYF. CDR3 sequence (DNA): TGTGCCAGCAGCTCGACCAGACTGGTACAAGAGACCCAGTACTTC. The whole variable domain, filled in from reference TRBV11-2 and TRBJ2-5, reads EAGVAQSPRYKIIEKRQSVAFWCNPISGHATLYWYQQILGQGPKLLIQFQNNGVVDDSQLPKDRFSAERLKGVDSTLKIQPAKLEDSAVYLCASSSTRLVQETQYFGPGTRLLVL.

The chain links TRBV20-1 to TRBJ2-7; TRBD1 matches 7 bases. In germline, CDR1 is DFQATT, CDR2 SNEGSKA (reference sequence). V shed 4 bases and J 5 bases; nucleotides not matched to a gene: 8. The CDR3 length is 13 residues. The CDR3 nucleotides read TGCAGTGCTATTCACAGGGGAGTGGACGAGCAGTACTTC. The encoded protein is CSAIHRGVDEQYF.